These 14 T cell receptor beta chains share one sample of origin, sequenced in a study of blood T cell repertoires in COVID-19. Clones were sequenced by immunoSEQ multiplex PCR, and TCRdb holds only the in-frame ones, with some missing. The table records over 350,000 clones, 86% of them present only once. Sequencing was done on a sample of peripheral blood. These receptors were taken from a woman in her 30s with active or convalescent COVID-19.

The V call is TRBV11-2, the J call TRBJ2-7; the match to TRBD2 covers 7 bases. V lost 5 bases to trimming and J lost 7 bases; unmatched junction nucleotides: 17. Germline-derived CDR1 and CDR2 are SGHAT and FQNNGV. This CDR3 spans 16 amino acids. CDR3 sequence (DNA): TGTGCCAGCAGCCAAATCACCGGGACTACCCGTTGGGAGCAGTACTTC. Translating gives CASSQITGTTRWEQYF.

This clone was seen just once. The chain has TRBV5-1 and TRBJ1-2; possibly TRBD1 for D (5 bases). This CDR3 has 14 amino acids. Germline loops: CDR1 SGHRS, CDR2 YFSETQ. Trimming took off 4 bases at V and 6 bases at J, with 16 bases between the two ends. The CDR3 loop reads CASSLTGTGDGYTF. In DNA form, the CDR3 reads TGCGCCAGCAGCCTCACCGGGACGGGGGATGGCTACACCTTC.

This chain links TRBV19 with TRBJ2-1; tentatively, D is TRBD2 (5 bases). V was pared by 0 bases and J by 3 bases, with 9 bases between. Germline V CDR1 and CDR2: LNHDA, SQIVND (reference sequence). There are 15 residues in the CDR3. CDR3 sequence (DNA): TGTGCCAGTAGTATAGATAGCGACATCTACAATGAGCAGTTCTTC. Translation gives CASSIDSDIYNEQFF.

V usage is TRBV23-1 and J usage is TRBJ2-5, with TRBD1 matching 8 bases. TRBV23-1 is noted as an ORF with a role that remains uncertain. The CDR3 extends over 16 amino acids. The trim removed 3 bases at V and 2 bases at J, leaving 8 bases unmatched. The chain's CDR3 is CASSHSWTGKQETQYF. CDR3 nucleotides: TGCGCCAGCAGTCATTCATGGACAGGGAAACAAGAGACCCAGTACTTC.

The CDR3 nucleotides are TGTGCCAGCAGTATTTATATCTCTGGGGCCAACGTCCTGACTTTC. This translates into CASSIYISGANVLTF. The rearrangement links TRBV2 to TRBJ2-6; D gene ambiguous. The CDR3 consists of 15 residues. The V end lost 5 bases, the J end lost 0 bases, and 8 bases lay between the germline ends. Germline CDR1 is SNHLY and CDR2 is FYNNEI.

The chain uses TRBV4-1 and TRBJ2-3; D might be TRBD1 (5 bases). The germline CDR1 and CDR2 sequences are MGHRA and YSYEKL. V was cut by 2 bases and J by 1 base, with 10 bases left in between. The CDR3 has 15 amino acids. CDR3 DNA sequence: TGCGCCAGCAGCCAACAGGGATGGGGCACAGATACGCAGTATTTT. As protein: CASSQQGWGTDTQYF.

V and J are TRBV6-5 and TRBJ2-7; 7 nucleotides align to TRBD1. The V gene end was trimmed by 2 bases and the J gene end by 3 bases; junction bases not matched to a gene: 4. The CDR3 totals 14 residues. Looked up from germline, CDR1 is MNHEY and CDR2 is SVGAGI. CDR3 coding DNA: TGTGCCAGCAGTTACAACAGGGGACGCTACGAGCAGTACTTC. This encodes CASSYNRGRYEQYF.

This chain links TRBV2 with TRBJ1-1; D is unresolved. Trimming removed 7 bases at V and 1 base at J, with 19 bases between. Per germline, CDR1 SNHLY and CDR2 FYNNEI. This CDR3 contains 16 residues. For the CDR3, the DNA is TGTGCCAGCATAAGTAGGGTCGGCGGGCGGAACACTGAAGCTTTCTTT. Its protein product is CASISRVGGRNTEAFF.

This clone has only one observation. The genes are TRBV5-1 and TRBJ1-2; 12 nucleotides align to TRBD1. Germline CDR1 and CDR2: SGHRS and YFSETQ. V lost 0 bases, J lost 3 bases, and 6 bases stayed unmatched. The CDR3 totals 17 residues. CDR3 protein: CASSLGDRGRFDYGYTF. CDR3 sequence (DNA): TGCGCCAGCAGCTTGGGGGACAGGGGGCGTTTTGACTATGGCTACACCTTC.

In DNA, the CDR3 is TGTGCCAGCAGCTTAAACGACAGGGTTTTTTATGGCTACACCTTC. Its translation is CASSLNDRVFYGYTF. This sequence joins TRBV7-9 and TRBJ1-2; 7 bases fit TRBD1. CDR3 size: 15 residues. After removal of 2 bases from V and 5 bases from J, the junction contained 8 bases not matched to a gene. Germline lookup yields CDR1 SEHNR and CDR2 FQNEAQ (reference sequence).

V usage is TRBV18 and J usage is TRBJ2-7; 10 nucleotides match TRBD1. CDR1 KGHSH and CDR2 LQKENI come from the germline V gene. V shed 4 bases and J 4 bases; nucleotides not matched to a gene: 7. The CDR3 sequence is 15 residues long. CDR3 coding DNA: TGTGCCAGCTCACACACGACAGGGGGCGGTTACGAGCAGTACTTC. Residues: CASSHTTGGGYEQYF.

The chain links TRBV6-5 to TRBJ2-3, with 7 bases matching TRBD2. Germline values: CDR1 MNHEY, CDR2 SVGAGI. The ends lost 2 bases at V and 3 bases at J; junction bases unmatched: 8. The CDR3 has 16 amino acids. CDR3 coding DNA: TGTGCCAGCAGTTACCTTGGGGGGGGTAGGACAGATACGCAGTATTTT. As protein: CASSYLGGGRTDTQYF.

This clone was seen a handful of times. J is TRBJ1-2 and V is TRBV27, with 8 nucleotides matching TRBD1. CDR1 MNHEY and CDR2 SMNVEV come from the germline V gene (reference sequence). This CDR3 contains 16 residues. J was trimmed by 3 bases and V by 5 bases; bases with no gene match: 11. The CDR3 reads CASSVNSGTGYYGYTF. Written as DNA, the CDR3 is TGTGCCAGCAGTGTTAATTCCGGGACAGGCTACTATGGCTACACCTTC.

The V call is TRBV5-1, the J call TRBJ2-1; D is perhaps TRBD2 (6 bases). V dropped 5 bases and J dropped 9 bases, with 15 bases sitting between them. The CDR3 runs 13 residues. Per the germline V gene, CDR1 is SGHRS and CDR2 is YFSETQ. The CDR3 bases are TGCGCCAGCAGGCCCCGGGCGGAGGGTGAGCAGTTCTTC. Translated: CASRPRAEGEQFF.